This T cell receptor beta chain originates from a study of T cells after yellow fever vaccination. A note on this clonotype: Its antigen is unknown.

The CDR3 contains 15 residues. The germline V gene has CDR1 LNHDA and CDR2 SQIVND (reference sequence). With 3 bases removed from V and 5 bases from J, the gap between germline ends came to 16 bases. Findings and caveats of the study: Subsequent to the booster, the majority of primary-vaccination clones reappeared (roughly 95% CD4, approximately 85% CD8). By day 5 rather than day 15, the secondary response had peaked, though it was weaker.

By 5'RACE template switching, TCR cDNA was produced, with a universal primer site and UMIs added in the process. TCRdb ran MiXCR on the 5' RACE reads and lists one entry per CDR3 protein. Of some 350,000 distinct CDR3 sequences in the sample, approximately 6% were seen once. The sample was PBMCs, taken 5 days after the yellow fever booster vaccination. J is TRBJ2-5 and V is TRBV19, with D perhaps matching TRBD2 (6 bases). The clonotype comes from a man aged 30 to 45 who received the YFV17D yellow fever vaccine. The CDR3: CASSIGTLGRETQYF. The CDR3 region has the DNA TGTGCCAGTAGTATCGGGACTCTGGGAAGGGAGACCCAGTACTTC. Variable domain in full (rest from reference TRBV19 and TRBJ2-5): DGGITQSPKYLFRKEGQNVTLSCEQNLNHDAMYWYRQDPGQGLRLIYYSQIVNDFQKGDIAEGYSVSREKKESFPLTVTSAQKNPTAFYLCASSIGTLGRETQYFGPGTRLLVL.